This T cell receptor (beta chain) emerged from a study of cytotoxic CD8 clonotypes in ibrutinib-treated CLL. Findings and caveats of the study: Clonality grew at ibrutinib response; at progression, it decreased back toward baseline.

As regards this clone: The antigen remains unidentified.

V gave up 5 bases and J gave up 6 bases, with 11 bases separating them. There are 12 residues in the CDR3. Per the germline V gene, CDR1 is SGHTA and CDR2 is FQGNSA. Measured with immunoSEQ multiplex PCR; TCRdb has only the in-frame clones, and not every one. Of 200,000 to 250,000 clones listed, 70% are singletons. Sequenced material: PBMCs, taken after 12 months of ibrutinib treatment. The clonotype comes from a human donor with chronic lymphocytic leukemia. The rearrangement uses TRBV7-2 and TRBJ2-7; tentatively, D is TRBD1 (6 bases). In nucleotides, the CDR3 is TGTGCCAGCAGCCGGACAGTTCTCGAGCAGTACTTC. It translates to CASSRTVLEQYF.